The clone carrying this T cell receptor (beta chain) was observed at least ten times. Only in-frame clones appear in the TCRdb table, and some are missing; sequencing was by immunoSEQ multiplex PCR. The sample presents about 26,000 clones, none singletons. The sample comes from a study of T cells after posttransplantation cyclophosphamide. The ends were cut back, 6 bases at V and 10 bases at J, with 13 bases in the middle. Germline V gene sequence: CDR1 MNHEY, CDR2 SVGAGI. The CDR3 is 13 amino acids. V is TRBV6-5 and J is TRBJ1-6, with D possibly TRBD1 on 5 matching bases. The origin of this receptor is a man aged 45 to 65 in good health, CMV-negative, and a related stem cell transplant donor. The source material was PBMCs. CDR3 loop: CASSRNRRSPLHF. Here the CDR3 DNA reads TGTGCCAGCAGCCGCAACAGGAGATCACCCCTCCACTTT.